These T cell receptor beta chains were read from a single sample in a study of cytomegalovirus exposure and HLA in healthy donors. This table comes from immunoSEQ multiplex PCR, and its TCRdb copy is limited to in-frame clones, with some not included. The sample has more than 150,000 clones; approximately 81% are singletons. The sequenced material came from PBMCs. All receptors derive from a boy between 10 and 17 years old in good health and CMV-seronegative. The CDR3 runs from the conserved cysteine through the conserved F or W. D genes are given only for firm matches. Rows give clone size only sometimes, using once, few, many, or a class for an expanded clone.

D gene	clone size	J gene	V gene	CDR3 DNA	CDR3 protein
TRBD2	-	TRBJ2-1	TRBV11-2	TGTGCCAGCAGCCCACACGGGACTAGGACTCCCGACAATGAGCAGTTCTTC	CASSPHGTRTPDNEQFF
-	-	TRBJ1-4	TRBV4-1	TGCGCCAGCAGCTCCCCCACGGGGGGGAATGAAAAACTGTTTTTT	CASSSPTGGNEKLFF
TRBD2	-	TRBJ2-7	TRBV4-2	TGTGCCAGCAGCCAAGGCCTCGCTAGCGGGAGGACCTACGAGCAGTACTTC	CASSQGLASGRTYEQYF
-	-	TRBJ1-1	TRBV7-9	TGTTCCAGCAGCTTAGAAGTCATGCGAAATGAAGCTTTCTTT	CSSSLEVMRNEAFF
-	-	TRBJ2-2	TRBV5-1	TGCGCCAGCAGCTTGGACAGGGTAGGGACCGGGGAGCTGTTTTTT	CASSLDRVGTGELFF
-	once	TRBJ1-5	TRBV30	TGTGCCTGGAGCCAGGGGACCCATCAGCCCCAGCATTTT	CAWSQGTHQPQHF
-	-	TRBJ2-3	TRBV9	TGTGCCAGCAGCGTCGGAGGGTCGGATACGCAGTATTTT	CASSVGGSDTQYF
-	-	TRBJ2-1	TRBV5-1	TGCGCCAGCAGCTTGGTCGGGGTCGATGAGCAGTTCTTC	CASSLVGVDEQFF
TRBD1	-	TRBJ2-7	TRBV4-3	TGCGCCAGCAGCGCAGGAAGACAGGGGGCCTACGAGCAGTACTTC	CASSAGRQGAYEQYF
TRBD1	-	TRBJ2-7	TRBV5-6	TGTGCCAGCAGCTTGTTCGGGACAGGAACTCTCTACGAGCAGTACTTC	CASSLFGTGTLYEQYF
TRBD2	-	TRBJ2-7	TRBV18	TGTGCCAGCTCACCAGACCCACGGGGGGACGAGCAGTACTTC	CASSPDPRGDEQYF
TRBD1	-	TRBJ1-2	TRBV30	TGTGCCTGGGCGGGACAGGGGAGATCTGGCTACACCTTC	CAWAGQGRSGYTF
-	-	TRBJ1-2	TRBV2	TGTGCCAGCAGTGAAAGTCTAGTAGGTGGCTACACCTTC	CASSESLVGGYTF
-	-	TRBJ2-1	TRBV5-1	TGCGCCAGCAGCTTGTTAACGGGAATAGATGAGCAGTTCTTC	CASSLLTGIDEQFF
-	-	TRBJ1-1	TRBV29-1	TGCAGCGTTGGACAGTTAACCAACACTGAAGCTTTCTTT	CSVGQLTNTEAFF
-	-	TRBJ2-6	TRBV19	TGTGCCAGTAGCCCGGACGTCTCTGGGGCCAATGTCCTGACTTTC	CASSPDVSGANVLTF
TRBD1	once	TRBJ2-7	TRBV6-5	TGTGCCAGCAGTTACTCCGACAGGGGGTTAGACTACGAGCAGTACTTC	CASSYSDRGLDYEQYF
-	-	TRBJ1-4	TRBV6-1	TGTGCCAGCAGTGCCAAAACGGCGGCAGGAGGGGAAAAACTGTTTTTT	CASSAKTAAGGEKLFF
-	-	TRBJ1-1	TRBV7-9	TGTGCCAGCAGCTTAGCGGGTCACGAAGGGGCTGAAGCTTTCTTT	CASSLAGHEGAEAFF
TRBD1	-	TRBJ2-5	TRBV28	TGTGCCAGCAGTCCACCGGACAGGTGGGAGGAGACCCAGTACTTC	CASSPPDRWEETQYF
TRBD2	-	TRBJ2-2	TRBV5-1	TGCGCCAGCAGCTCGGGACTAGCGGGTCCCTCCACCGGGGAGCTGTTTTTT	CASSSGLAGPSTGELFF
-	-	TRBJ1-5	TRBV6-1	TGTGCCAGCAGTGAAAATTGGCAACTGGGGAGTCAGCCCCAGCATTTT	CASSENWQLGSQPQHF
-	-	TRBJ2-1	TRBV28	TGTGCCAGCAGTTTAGAGGACAAAGACAATGAGCAGTTCTTC	CASSLEDKDNEQFF